The T cell receptor (beta chain) under discussion was sequenced for a study of regulatory T cells in long-lasting Graves disease. With respect to this clonotype: Antigen: not known.

For TCR beta, libraries came from iRepertoire HTBI primers and Arm-PCR of CDR3 regions. TCRdb used MiXCR to reprocess the multiplex PCR reads, holding one entry per CDR3 protein. The table includes 300,000 to 350,000 distinct CDR3 sequences, around 19% detected once. Study-level findings and limits: Persistent Graves' disease cases displayed lower TCR diversity than newly diagnosed ones.

The CDR3 is 16 residues long. CDR1 and CDR2 (germline): GTSNPN, SVGIG (reference sequence). Germline trimming cut 0 bases from V and 5 bases from J; bases unmatched to any gene: 9. Noted time point: persistent/refractory GD, antithyroid drugs over 5 years with positive TRAb. RNA isolated from PBMCs was used to make the TCR library. The clonotype comes from a female donor with Graves disease. Here the sequenced sample was peripheral blood mononuclear cells (PBMCs), taken when the disease was refractory, from a patient treated with antithyroid drugs. This chain links TRBV30 with TRBJ1-4; 7 bases are shared with TRBD1. CDR3 protein: CAWSVLPVRGNEKLFF. For the CDR3, the DNA is TGTGCCTGGAGTGTACTGCCGGTCAGGGGGAATGAAAAACTGTTTTTT.